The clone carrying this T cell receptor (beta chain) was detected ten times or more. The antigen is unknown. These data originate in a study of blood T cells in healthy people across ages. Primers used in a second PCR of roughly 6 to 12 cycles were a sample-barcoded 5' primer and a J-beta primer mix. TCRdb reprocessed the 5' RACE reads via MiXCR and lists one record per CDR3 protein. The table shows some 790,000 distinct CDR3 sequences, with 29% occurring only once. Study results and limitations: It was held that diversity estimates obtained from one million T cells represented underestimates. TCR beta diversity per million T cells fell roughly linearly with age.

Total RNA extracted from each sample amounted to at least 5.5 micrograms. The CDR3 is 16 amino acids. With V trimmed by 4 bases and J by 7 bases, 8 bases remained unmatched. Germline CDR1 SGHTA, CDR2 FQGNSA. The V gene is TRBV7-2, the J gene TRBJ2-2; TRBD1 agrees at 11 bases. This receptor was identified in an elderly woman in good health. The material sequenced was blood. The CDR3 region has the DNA TGTGCCAGCAGCTCGACGGACAGGGGGCGGGTCGGGGAGCTGTTTTTT. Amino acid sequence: CASSSTDRGRVGELFF.